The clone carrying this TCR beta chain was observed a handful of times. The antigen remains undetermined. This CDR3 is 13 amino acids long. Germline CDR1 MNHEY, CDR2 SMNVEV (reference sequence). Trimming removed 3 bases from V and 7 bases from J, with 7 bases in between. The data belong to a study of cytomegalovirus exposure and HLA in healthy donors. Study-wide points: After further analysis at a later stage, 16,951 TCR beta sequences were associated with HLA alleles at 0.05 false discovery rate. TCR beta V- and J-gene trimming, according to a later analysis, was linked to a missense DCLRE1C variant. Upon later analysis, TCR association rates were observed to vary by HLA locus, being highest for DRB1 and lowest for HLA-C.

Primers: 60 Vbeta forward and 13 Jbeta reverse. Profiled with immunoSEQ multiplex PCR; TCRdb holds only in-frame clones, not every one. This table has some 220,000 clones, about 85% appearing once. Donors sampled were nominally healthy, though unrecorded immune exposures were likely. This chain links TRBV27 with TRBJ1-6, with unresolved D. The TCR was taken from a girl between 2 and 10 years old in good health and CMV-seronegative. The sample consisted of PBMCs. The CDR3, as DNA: TGTGCCAGCAGTTTCGGGGTGAATTCACCCCTCCACTTT. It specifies CASSFGVNSPLHF.